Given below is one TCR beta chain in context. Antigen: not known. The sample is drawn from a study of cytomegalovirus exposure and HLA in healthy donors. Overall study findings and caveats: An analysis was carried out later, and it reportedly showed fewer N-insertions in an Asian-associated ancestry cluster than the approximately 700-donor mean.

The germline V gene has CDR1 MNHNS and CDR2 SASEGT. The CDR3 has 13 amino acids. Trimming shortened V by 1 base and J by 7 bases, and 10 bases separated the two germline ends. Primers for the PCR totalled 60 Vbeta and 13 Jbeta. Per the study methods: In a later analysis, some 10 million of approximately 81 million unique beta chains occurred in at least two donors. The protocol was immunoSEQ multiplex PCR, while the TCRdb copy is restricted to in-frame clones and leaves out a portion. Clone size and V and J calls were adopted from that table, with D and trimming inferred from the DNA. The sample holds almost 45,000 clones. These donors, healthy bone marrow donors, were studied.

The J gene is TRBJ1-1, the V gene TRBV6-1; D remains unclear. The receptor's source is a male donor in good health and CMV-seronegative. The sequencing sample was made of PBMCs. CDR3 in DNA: TGTGCCAGCAGTGAAGGGGCAGTAAGTGAAGCTTTCTTT. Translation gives CASSEGAVSEAFF.